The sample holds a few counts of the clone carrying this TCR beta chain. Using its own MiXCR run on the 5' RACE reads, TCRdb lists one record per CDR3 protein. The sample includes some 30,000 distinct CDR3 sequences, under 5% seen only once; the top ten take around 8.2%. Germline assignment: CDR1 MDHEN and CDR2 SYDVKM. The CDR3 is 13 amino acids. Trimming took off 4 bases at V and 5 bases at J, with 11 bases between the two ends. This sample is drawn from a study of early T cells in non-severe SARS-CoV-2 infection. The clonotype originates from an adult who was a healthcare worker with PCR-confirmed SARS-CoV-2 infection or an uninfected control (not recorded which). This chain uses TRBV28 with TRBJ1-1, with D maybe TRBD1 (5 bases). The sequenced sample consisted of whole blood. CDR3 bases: TGTGCCAGCAGTTCGGACGGGGGGACTGAAGCTTTCTTT. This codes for CASSSDGGTEAFF.